The 8 T cell receptor beta chains below come from one sample, sequenced in a study of T cell clonality in common variable immunodeficiency. Regarding the study as a whole: In common variable immunodeficiency, TCR beta chains reportedly carried fewer deletions and N-nucleotide insertions.

Assay used: immunoSEQ multiplex PCR; TCRdb lists only in-frame clones, some missing. The sample was found to contain 30,000 to 40,000 clones, and every one recurs. The antigens for these receptors are not known. Source material: peripheral blood mononuclear cells. These receptor sequences come from a human donor with common variable immunodeficiency.

A remark on this clone: With the read ending 3 residues before the CDR3 end, the germline J gene is used to fill in that end. The chain couples TRBV19 to TRBJ2-7, with D perhaps matching TRBD2 (7 bases). The CDR3 covers 13 residues. Between the trimmed V and J ends, which lost 10 bases and 6 bases, there was a span of 19 bases. Germline values: CDR1 LNHDA, CDR2 SQIVND (reference sequence). The CDR3 reads CATNQRAGAEQYF. CDR3 DNA (partial): TGTGCCACCAATCAACGTGCGGGGGCCGAG.

Ten or more counts support this clone. Read coverage stops 3 residues before the CDR3 terminus; the germline J gene supplies the remainder. The V and J genes are TRBV5-1 and TRBJ2-5; TRBD2 agrees at 10 bases. Germline CDR1 SGHRS, CDR2 YFSETQ. Trimming removed 7 bases from V and 3 bases from J; junction bases left unmatched: 6. This CDR3 is 14 amino acids long. CDR3 bases read: TGCGCCAGCGGCGGGCTAGCGGGGGAAGAGACC. It translates to CASGGLAGEET. In full, the CDR3 is CASGGLAGEETQYF. The whole variable domain, remainder taken from reference TRBV5-1 and TRBJ2-5, is KAGVTQTPRYLIKTRGQQVTLSCSPISGHRSVSWYQQTPGQGLQFLFEYFSETQRNKGNFPGRFSGRQFSNSRSEMNVSTLELGDSALYLCASGGLAGEETQYFGPGTRLLVL.

This clone came up a few times. The CDR3 goes on 3 residues after the read ends, and that part is filled in from the germline J gene. The V gene is TRBV19, the J gene TRBJ1-1; D is ambiguous. The CDR3 extends over 13 amino acids. Trimming stripped 6 bases from V and 4 bases from J, with 12 bases between. Germline CDR1 reads LNHDA; CDR2 reads SQIVND (reference sequence). CDR3: CASRPGVLTEAFF. The CDR3 DNA, read in part, is TGTGCCAGTAGACCCGGGGTTCTCACTGAA.

Remarks on this clone: The CDR3 goes on 3 residues after the read ends, and that part is filled in from the germline J gene. The rearrangement links TRBV2 to TRBJ1-6; D is uncertain. Deletions cut 4 bases from V and 5 bases from J, with 12 bases between. CDR1 and CDR2 (germline): SNHLY, FYNNEI. The CDR3 length is 15 residues. The covered CDR3 bases are TGTGCCAGCAGTGTCATGGTCGGGGATAATTCACCC. This encodes CASSVMVGDNSP. The complete CDR3 reads CASSVMVGDNSPLHF.

This clone has ten or more counts. The read finishes 3 residues shy of the CDR3 end, and the germline J gene is used to complete it. The chain combines TRBV5-6 with TRBJ2-5; 9 nucleotides match TRBD1. CDR1 and CDR2 (germline): SGHDT, YYEEEE. Losses at the gene ends were 3 bases for V and 4 bases for J; bases not matched to a gene: 4. This CDR3 is 14 amino acids long. The CDR3 spells CASSSQGAGETQYF. The CDR3 bases that were read are TGTGCCAGCAGCTCACAGGGGGCGGGAGAGACC.

This clone appeared many times. The CDR3 extends 3 residues past the end of the read, so its final part is completed from the germline J gene. The chain couples TRBV2 to TRBJ1-2; D not resolved. The germline V gene has CDR1 SNHLY and CDR2 FYNNEI. V was clipped by 8 bases and J by 3 bases, with 13 bases between them. This CDR3 contains 13 residues. This CDR3 reads CASRVTTDYGYTF. CDR3 DNA, as far as it was read: TGTGCCAGCCGAGTTACAACAGACTATGGC.

CDR3 amino acids: CASSPPNGHYNEQFF. The DNA read from the CDR3 is TGTGCCAGCTCACCTCCGAACGGACACTACAATGAG. The chain couples TRBV18 to TRBJ2-1, with D tentatively TRBD1 (5 bases). With the read ending 3 residues before the CDR3 end, the germline J gene is used to fill in that end. This CDR3 is 15 amino acids long. The germline gives CDR1 KGHSH, CDR2 LQKENI. Trimming shortened V by 3 bases and J by 3 bases, and 12 bases separated the two germline ends.

This clone has just a few counts. The read terminates 3 residues ahead of where the CDR3 ends, so the germline J gene completes it. This chain links TRBV5-5 with TRBJ1-6; the D gene is possibly TRBD1 (5 bases). The V and J ends lost 0 bases and 6 bases respectively, with 7 bases between them. The CDR3 is made up of 14 amino acids. From germline, CDR1 is SGHKS and CDR2 YYEKEE (reference sequence). The CDR3 DNA, read in part, is TGTGCCAGCAGCTTGGGGGGGGTTAATTCACCC. It is translated as CASSLGGVNSP. The complete CDR3 sequence is CASSLGGVNSPLHF.